This entry lists 9 T cell receptor beta chains sequenced from one sample in a study of cytomegalovirus exposure and HLA in healthy donors. The PCR contained 60 Vbeta and 13 Jbeta primers. Clones were read by immunoSEQ multiplex PCR, and TCRdb kept only the in-frame ones, dropping some. There are 150,000 to 200,000 clones in the sample; about 76% occur only once, and roughly 1.9% lies in the top ten. The sample comprised PBMCs. These receptors were collected from a female donor in good health and CMV-seronegative.

V gene TRBV5-1 combines with J gene TRBJ2-7, with D perhaps TRBD1 (5 bases). Trimming removed 0 bases at V and 6 bases at J, with 16 bases between. The CDR3 length is 15 residues. The V gene's germline CDR1 is SGHRS and CDR2 YFSETQ. The CDR3 loop reads CASSLVAGSGVEQYF. DNA of the CDR3: TGCGCCAGCAGCTTGGTGGCAGGGTCAGGAGTCGAGCAGTACTTC.

This clone is a singleton in its sample. This rearrangement joins TRBV2 to TRBJ1-3, with no clear D. This CDR3 contains 15 residues. Trimming cost V 0 bases and J 4 bases, with 10 bases left between them. CDR1 is SNHLY and CDR2 is FYNNEI in the germline V gene. The CDR3 DNA follows: TGTGCCAGCAGTGAAGCTCGCCTCGCGGGAAACACCATATATTTT. Protein: CASSEARLAGNTIYF.

The chain carries TRBV27 and TRBJ2-2; D gene uncertain. CDR1 is MNHEY, CDR2 SMNVEV, per germline (reference sequence). V lost 1 base and J lost 7, with 13 bases in between. This CDR3 contains 15 residues. The CDR3 nucleotides are TGTGCCAGCAGTTTATTGCCCCCCCCGGTCGGGGAGCTGTTTTTT. Translation gives CASSLLPPPVGELFF.

The J gene is TRBJ2-2, the V gene TRBV30; D uncertain. Per germline, CDR1 GTSNPN and CDR2 SVGIG (reference sequence). V shed 3 bases and J shed 3 bases, with 11 bases lying between them. The CDR3 extends over 14 amino acids. The chain's CDR3 is CAWRRSVYTGELFF. The CDR3 DNA reads TGTGCCTGGAGGCGCTCCGTGTACACCGGGGAGCTGTTTTTT.

This clone was recorded a few times. V and J are TRBV10-3 and TRBJ2-5; the D is unclear. The J call could be wrong; TRBJ2-7 is a better fit for the DNA end. This CDR3 region has 11 residues. Germline lookup yields CDR1 ENHRY and CDR2 SYGVKD. CDR3 loop: CAIAYSYEQYF. DNA for the CDR3: TGTGCCATCGCCTACTCCTACGAGCAGTACTTC.

The V gene is TRBV2, the J gene TRBJ2-7; the match to TRBD1 covers 8 bases. CDR1 is SNHLY and CDR2 is FYNNEI in the germline V gene. The CDR3 totals 11 residues. The V segment lost 9 bases and the J segment 7 bases; nucleotides outside the gene matches: 5. CDR3 sequence (DNA): TGTGCCAGGGAGAACAGGGGGGAGCAGTACTTC. It yields the protein CARENRGEQYF.

The V call is TRBV5-1, the J call TRBJ1-2, with 7 positions matching TRBD1. Per the germline V gene, CDR1 is SGHRS and CDR2 is YFSETQ. Trimming at V came to 4 bases and at J to 10 bases, leaving 13 bases not matched to a gene. The CDR3 contains 14 residues. CDR3 nucleotide sequence: TGCGCCAGCAGCCTGCGACAGGGTGGGGGAGCCTACACCTTC. Translated: CASSLRQGGGAYTF.

This chain uses TRBV29-1 with TRBJ1-1; D is uncertain. Germline V CDR1 and CDR2: SQVTM, ANQGSEA. Trimming stripped 1 base from V and 3 bases from J, with 9 bases between. The CDR3 runs to 13 residues. The CDR3 coding sequence is TGCAGCGTTGAAGGTGATGGCCACACTGAAGCTTTCTTT. This sequence encodes CSVEGDGHTEAFF. Full variable domain (remainder filled in from reference TRBV29-1 and TRBJ1-1): SAVISQKPSRDICQRGTSLTIQCQVDSQVTMMFWYRQQPGQSLTLIATANQGSEATYESGFVIDKFPISRPNLTFSTLTVSNMSPEDSSIYLCSVEGDGHTEAFFGQGTRLTVV.

In this sample, this clone turned up many times. The chain employs TRBV7-9 and TRBJ1-4; 7 nucleotides match TRBD1. Germline loops: CDR1 SEHNR, CDR2 FQNEAQ (reference sequence). J lost 7 bases, V lost 5 bases, and 4 bases had no gene match. The CDR3 consists of 13 residues. CDR3 in amino acids: CASSLRQGEKLFF. The CDR3 nucleotides read TGTGCCAGCAGCCTCCGACAGGGTGAAAAACTGTTTTTT.